One sample yielded the 27 T cell receptor beta chains listed below, sequenced in a study of cytomegalovirus exposure and HLA in healthy donors. Profiling relied on immunoSEQ multiplex PCR, and the TCRdb table lists in-frame clones only, not all of them. Of some 54,000 clones in the sample, more than 80% are singletons; the top ten hold over 3%. The material sequenced was PBMCs. The receptors shown here come from a man between 18 and 35 years old in good health and CMV-seronegative.

V usage is TRBV19 and J usage is TRBJ2-7; TRBD2 agrees at 8 bases. This CDR3 comprises 13 residues. The germline gives CDR1 LNHDA, CDR2 SQIVND (reference sequence). V was clipped by 9 bases and J by 0 bases; unmatched bases: 4. The CDR3 sequence: CARGGGSSYEQYF. CDR3 coding DNA: TGTGCCAGGGGCGGGGGGAGCTCCTACGAGCAGTACTTC. Variable domain in full (rest from reference TRBV19 and TRBJ2-7): DGGITQSPKYLFRKEGQNVTLSCEQNLNHDAMYWYRQDPGQGLRLIYYSQIVNDFQKGDIAEGYSVSREKKESFPLTVTSAQKNPTAFYLCARGGGSSYEQYFGPGTRLTVT.

The chain combines TRBV7-6 with TRBJ2-3; 11 bases agree with TRBD1. Trimming cost V 7 bases and J 6 bases; bases outside gene matches: 9. This CDR3 contains 15 residues. Germline V gives CDR1 SGHVS, CDR2 FNYEAQ. CDR3 sequence reads: CASTPGGQGGDTQYF. The CDR3 nucleotides read TGTGCCAGCACCCCGGGGGGACAGGGGGGCGATACGCAGTATTTT.

This sequence joins TRBV7-2 and TRBJ1-1; weak D call: TRBD1 (5 bases). V was trimmed by 4 bases and J by 0 bases, leaving 15 bases between them. Per germline, CDR1 SGHTA and CDR2 FQGNSA. The CDR3 runs 16 residues. The CDR3 protein is CASSSAKGALNTEAFF. CDR3 in DNA: TGTGCCAGCAGCTCGGCAAAAGGGGCCCTGAACACTGAAGCTTTCTTT.

This clone was recorded a few times. The chain links TRBV27 to TRBJ2-1; TRBD1 matches at 7 bases. After removal of 6 bases from V and 0 bases from J, the junction contained 11 bases not matched to a gene. The CDR3 extends over 17 amino acids. Germline assignment: CDR1 MNHEY and CDR2 SMNVEV (reference sequence). The CDR3 protein is CASSQRPGQSSYNEQFF. The CDR3, as DNA: TGTGCCAGCAGCCAGCGCCCGGGACAGAGCTCCTACAATGAGCAGTTCTTC.

The rearrangement uses TRBV28 and TRBJ1-2; D might be TRBD1 (6 bases). V was cut by 7 bases and J by 0 bases, with 12 bases left in between. CDR3 length: 14 residues. Germline V gene lookup returns CDR1 MDHEN and CDR2 SYDVKM. CDR3 in amino acids: CASNARQANYGYTF. The CDR3 DNA reads as TGTGCCAGCAACGCTAGACAGGCTAACTATGGCTACACCTTC.

The chain links TRBV19 to TRBJ2-7, with TRBD2 matching 7 bases. The length of the CDR3 is 15 residues. V lost 3 bases and J lost 3; bases outside the gene matches: 8. Germline V gives CDR1 LNHDA, CDR2 SQIVND (reference sequence). The CDR3 DNA follows: TGTGCCAGTAGTATGGCTAGCGGTTTAATCTACGAGCAGTACTTC. Its protein product is CASSMASGLIYEQYF. Drawing the rest from reference TRBV19 and TRBJ2-7, the complete variable domain is DGGITQSPKYLFRKEGQNVTLSCEQNLNHDAMYWYRQDPGQGLRLIYYSQIVNDFQKGDIAEGYSVSREKKESFPLTVTSAQKNPTAFYLCASSMASGLIYEQYFGPGTRLTVT.

DNA for the CDR3: TGTGCCAGCAGTTTCCAAAACAGCTACGAGCAGTACTTC. As protein: CASSFQNSYEQYF. The gene calls are TRBV28 and TRBJ2-7; D remains ambiguous. The CDR3 runs 13 residues. Germline CDR1 reads MDHEN; CDR2 reads SYDVKM. The V end lost 3 bases, the J end lost 3 bases, and 9 bases lay between the germline ends.

The chain combines TRBV9 with TRBJ2-1; 11 nucleotides align to TRBD2. V lost 4 bases, J lost 0 bases, and 0 bases stayed unmatched. The CDR3 spans 15 residues. The germline gives CDR1 SGDLS, CDR2 YYNGEE. CDR3 bases: TGTGCCAGCAGCACTAGCGGGAGCTCCTACAATGAGCAGTTCTTC. Protein: CASSTSGSSYNEQFF.

The V gene is TRBV6-1, the J gene TRBJ2-2; possibly TRBD1 for D (7 bases). There are 16 residues in the CDR3. Germline CDR1 reads MNHNS; CDR2 reads SASEGT. V was cut by 4 bases and J by 1 base, with 13 bases left in between. This CDR3 is CASSVQGRLNTGELFF. As DNA, the CDR3 is TGTGCCAGCAGTGTACAGGGGAGGTTGAACACCGGGGAGCTGTTTTTT.

The rearrangement links TRBV5-1 to TRBJ1-5; weak D call: TRBD1 (5 bases). Germline V CDR1 and CDR2: SGHRS, YFSETQ. The CDR3 has 15 residues. V was shortened by 5 bases and J by 2 bases, with 14 bases between the two germline ends. CDR3 in DNA: TGCGCCAGCAGGGATCGGGCAGGGCGCAATCAGCCCCAGCATTTT. This codes for CASRDRAGRNQPQHF.

CDR3 loop: CASSSGSFLASDYGYTF. In nucleotides, the CDR3 is TGCGCCAGCAGCTCCGGATCTTTCCTTGCCAGCGACTATGGCTACACCTTC. The chain is built from TRBV5-1 and TRBJ1-2, with no clear D. V was clipped by 3 bases and J by 3 bases, with 21 bases between them. This CDR3 has 17 amino acids. CDR1 is SGHRS, CDR2 YFSETQ, per germline.

The chain couples TRBV18 to TRBJ1-1, with a tentative D call TRBD1 (5 bases). The CDR3 has 18 residues. Germline loops: CDR1 KGHSH, CDR2 LQKENI. V shed 3 bases and J shed 3 bases, with 23 bases lying between them. CDR3 in DNA: TGTGCCAGCTCACCGACAGTCAAGGGTGTTGAGTTGGACACTGAAGCTTTCTTT. Its translation: CASSPTVKGVELDTEAFF. Full variable domain (remainder filled in from reference TRBV18 and TRBJ1-1): NAGVMQNPRHLVRRRGQEARLRCSPMKGHSHVYWYRQLPEEGLKFMVYLQKENIIDESGMPKERFSAEFPKEGPSILRIQQVVRGDSAAYFCASSPTVKGVELDTEAFFGQGTRLTVV.

The chain joins TRBV9 to TRBJ2-3; D may be TRBD2 (5 bases). The CDR3 consists of 14 residues. The V and J ends lost 5 bases and 4 bases respectively, with 14 bases between them. Germline V gene sequence: CDR1 SGDLS, CDR2 YYNGEE. The CDR3 region has the DNA TGTGCCAGCAGTGGACCCGGGCGGGCAGATACGCAGTATTTT. Translated: CASSGPGRADTQYF.

The chain employs TRBV6-1 and TRBJ1-2; TRBD1 might be the D (6 bases). V was pared by 6 bases and J by 7 bases, with 15 bases between. There are 13 residues in the CDR3. Per germline, CDR1 MNHNS and CDR2 SASEGT. For the CDR3, the DNA is TGTGCCAGCAGGAGGGCGAGGGACACTGGCTACACCTTC. Its translation: CASRRARDTGYTF.

This clone was counted a single time. V is TRBV5-1 and J is TRBJ2-7; a weak D match, TRBD1 (6 bases). The CDR3 extends over 15 amino acids. The germline V and J ends were trimmed by 0 bases and 2 bases, with 12 bases remaining between them. Germline V gene sequence: CDR1 SGHRS, CDR2 YFSETQ. The CDR3 nucleotides read TGCGCCAGCAGCTTGGGGCAGGGGTCCCCCTACGAGCAGTACTTC. It specifies CASSLGQGSPYEQYF. Variable domain in full (rest from reference TRBV5-1 and TRBJ2-7): KAGVTQTPRYLIKTRGQQVTLSCSPISGHRSVSWYQQTPGQGLQFLFEYFSETQRNKGNFPGRFSGRQFSNSRSEMNVSTLELGDSALYLCASSLGQGSPYEQYFGPGTRLTVT.

The chain recombines TRBV7-9 with TRBJ1-2, with TRBD1 matching 8 bases. This CDR3 has 14 residues. V was pared by 5 bases and J by 6 bases, with 8 bases of the junction left unmatched. Germline CDR1 SEHNR, CDR2 FQNEAQ (reference sequence). DNA of the CDR3: TGTGCCAGCAGCGAAGACAGGGGAGTTGATGGCTACACCTTC. Residues: CASSEDRGVDGYTF.

The rearrangement uses TRBV23-1 and TRBJ2-5; 7 bases map to TRBD2. TRBV23-1 is labeled an ORF, and its function is uncertain. V trimming: 9 bases; J trimming: 14 bases; junction bases outside the gene matches: 18. CDR3 size: 13 residues. The CDR3 loop is CASGTIRGTNTYF. In nucleotides, the CDR3 is TGCGCCAGTGGGACTATAAGGGGCACTAACACTTACTTC.

At least ten counts were recorded for this clone. The rearrangement joins TRBV2 to TRBJ2-3, with D perhaps TRBD2 (6 bases). Germline V gene data show CDR1 as SNHLY and CDR2 as FYNNEI. CDR3 length: 13 residues. V lost 7 bases and J lost 0, with 8 bases in between. Written as DNA, the CDR3 is TGTGCCAGCACTGGGACTAGCACAGATACGCAGTATTTT. It specifies CASTGTSTDTQYF.

The V and J genes are TRBV6-5 and TRBJ2-7; D gene uncertain. Between the trimmed V and J ends, which lost 6 bases and 0 bases, there was a span of 12 bases. This CDR3 comprises 14 residues. Germline CDR1 MNHEY, CDR2 SVGAGI. CDR3 region: CASSPNGVSYEQYF. CDR3 bases: TGTGCCAGCAGCCCCAACGGAGTCTCCTACGAGCAGTACTTC.

This rearrangement joins TRBV5-1 to TRBJ2-5; a possible D gene is TRBD2 (5 bases). The CDR3 sequence is 16 residues long. Germline CDR1 is SGHRS and CDR2 is YFSETQ. V was cut by 1 base and J by 5 bases, with 18 bases left in between. The CDR3 nucleotides are TGCGCCAGCAGCTTGATCCTAGCAGAGAGACCGGAGACCCAGTACTTC. Translated: CASSLILAERPETQYF.

The chain combines TRBV29-1 with TRBJ2-7; possible D gene TRBD2, 6 bases. Germline V gene data show CDR1 as SQVTM and CDR2 as ANQGSEA. V was pared by 8 bases and J by 6 bases, with 14 bases between. The CDR3 covers 11 residues. This CDR3 is CSLSLGGEQYF. The CDR3 DNA sequence: TGCAGCTTATCCCTGGGGGGCGAGCAGTACTTC.

The chain combines TRBV4-2 with TRBJ1-3; no clear D gene. Trimming removed 3 bases from V and 1 base from J, with 16 bases in between. This CDR3 is 17 amino acids long. Germline V CDR1 and CDR2: LGHNA, YNFKEQ. CDR3 in amino acids: CASSQEVGSVSGNTIYF. The CDR3 DNA reads TGTGCCAGCAGCCAGGAGGTGGGCAGTGTGTCTGGAAACACCATATATTTT.

A single count supports this clone. This chain uses TRBV27 with TRBJ1-5; D gene ambiguous. The V gene's germline CDR1 is MNHEY and CDR2 SMNVEV (reference sequence). The CDR3 spans 15 residues. Trimming took off 2 bases at V and 7 bases at J, with 15 bases between the two ends. As DNA, the CDR3 is TGTGCCAGCAGTTTAAAGCCCCACAGCGGCCAGCCCCAGCATTTT. Translated, it gives CASSLKPHSGQPQHF.

The chain carries TRBV6-4 and TRBJ2-2; possible D gene TRBD2, 5 bases. V gave up 6 bases and J gave up 1 base, with 12 bases separating them. CDR1 is MRHNA, CDR2 SNTAGT, per germline. The CDR3 is made up of 15 amino acids. The CDR3 here is CASRDSALNTGELFF. The CDR3, as DNA: TGTGCCAGCAGGGATAGCGCCCTGAACACCGGGGAGCTGTTTTTT.

The genes are TRBV9 and TRBJ1-1; 8 bases align to TRBD1. The germline CDR1 and CDR2 sequences are SGDLS and YYNGEE. The ends lost 0 bases at V and 3 bases at J; junction bases unmatched: 7. The CDR3 sequence is 16 residues long. This CDR3 reads CASSVAGRGRDTEAFF. The CDR3 bases are TGTGCCAGCAGCGTAGCAGGCAGGGGGCGCGACACTGAAGCTTTCTTT.

The chain links TRBV28 to TRBJ2-2; D might be TRBD1 (6 bases). This CDR3 is built from 17 residues. In germline, CDR1 is MDHEN, CDR2 SYDVKM. Trimming removed 5 bases at V and 4 bases at J, with 20 bases between. Written as DNA, the CDR3 is TGTGCCAGCAGTCCCGACAGGTCCAAGAGAGCCACCGGGGAGCTGTTTTTT. Its protein is CASSPDRSKRATGELFF.

The chain employs TRBV4-1 and TRBJ2-1; D perhaps matches TRBD2 (6 bases). V dropped 0 bases and J dropped 5 bases, with 11 bases sitting between them. Germline CDR1 is MGHRA and CDR2 is YSYEKL. This CDR3 is built from 15 residues. DNA for the CDR3: TGCGCCAGCAGCCAAGATCGGGGACTCGACAATGAGCAGTTCTTC. Translating it yields CASSQDRGLDNEQFF.